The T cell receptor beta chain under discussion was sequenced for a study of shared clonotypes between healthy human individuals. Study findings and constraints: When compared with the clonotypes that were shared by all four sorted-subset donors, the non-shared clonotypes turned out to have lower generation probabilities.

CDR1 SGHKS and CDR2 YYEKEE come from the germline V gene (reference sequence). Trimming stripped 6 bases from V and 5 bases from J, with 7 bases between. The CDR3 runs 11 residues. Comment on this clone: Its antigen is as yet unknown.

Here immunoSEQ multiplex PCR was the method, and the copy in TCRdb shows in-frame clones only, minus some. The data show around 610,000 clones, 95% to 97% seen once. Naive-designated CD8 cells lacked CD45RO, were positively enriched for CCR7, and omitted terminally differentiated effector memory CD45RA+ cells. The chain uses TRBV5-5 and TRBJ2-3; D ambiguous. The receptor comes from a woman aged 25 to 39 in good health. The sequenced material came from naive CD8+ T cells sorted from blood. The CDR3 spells CASTDLDTQYF. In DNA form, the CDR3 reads TGTGCCAGCACGGATCTAGATACGCAGTATTTT.